A selection of T cell receptor beta chains follows, all from one sample in a study of blood T cell repertoires in COVID-19. Clones were sequenced by immunoSEQ multiplex PCR, and TCRdb holds only the in-frame ones, with some missing. The sample holds about 45,000 clones; more than 65% are singletons and the top ten take around an eighth. Sequencing was done on a sample of peripheral blood. These receptor sequences come from a human donor in a cohort sampled during active COVID-19. Each CDR3 is given with its conserved first and last residue. Fields, in order: CDR3 protein, CDR3 DNA, V gene, J gene, clone size, D gene. D genes are given only for firm matches. Clone size, where shown, is once, few, many, or a class for clones that have expanded.

CDR3 protein: CASSIGGGSGNTIYF
CDR3 DNA: TGTGCCAGTAGTATAGGAGGGGGCTCTGGAAACACCATATATTTT
V gene: TRBV19
J gene: TRBJ1-3
clone size: .
D gene: .

CDR3 protein: CASSKGVTDTQYF
CDR3 DNA: TGTGCCAGCAGCAAAGGAGTCACAGATACGCAGTATTTT
V gene: TRBV21-1
J gene: TRBJ2-3
clone size: .
D gene: .

CDR3 protein: CASSYHSTSRAYEQYF
CDR3 DNA: TGTGCCAGCAGTTACCATTCGACTAGTCGTGCCTACGAGCAGTACTTC
V gene: TRBV6-5
J gene: TRBJ2-7
clone size: .
D gene: .

CDR3 protein: CATRVGGSTDTQYF
CDR3 DNA: TGTGCCACCAGAGTTGGCGGGAGCACAGATACGCAGTATTTT
V gene: TRBV15
J gene: TRBJ2-3
clone size: .
D gene: .

CDR3 protein: CASSLGLASYNEQFF
CDR3 DNA: TGTGCCAGCAGCTTAGGTCTAGCAAGCTACAATGAGCAGTTCTTC
V gene: TRBV7-2
J gene: TRBJ2-1
clone size: .
D gene: .

CDR3 protein: CASSLGVGNEQFF
CDR3 DNA: TGCGCCAGCAGCTTGGGTGTCGGGAATGAGCAGTTCTTC
V gene: TRBV5-1
J gene: TRBJ2-1
clone size: .
D gene: .

CDR3 protein: CASRAQGPGELFF
CDR3 DNA: TGTGCCAGTAGGGCACAGGGTCCCGGGGAGCTGTTTTTT
V gene: TRBV19
J gene: TRBJ2-2
clone size: once
D gene: .

CDR3 protein: CASSQNRNTGELFF
CDR3 DNA: TGTGCCAGCAGTCAGAACAGGAACACCGGGGAGCTGTTTTTT
V gene: TRBV6-2/TRBV6-3
J gene: TRBJ2-2
clone size: .
D gene: .

CDR3 protein: CASSLGQGDTEAFF
CDR3 DNA: TGTGCCAGCAGCCTGGGACAGGGAGACACTGAAGCTTTCTTT
V gene: TRBV7-8
J gene: TRBJ1-1
clone size: few
D gene: TRBD1

CDR3 protein: CASSPQGASYNEQFF
CDR3 DNA: TGTGCCAGCAGCCCCCAGGGGGCGTCCTACAATGAGCAGTTCTTC
V gene: TRBV7-2
J gene: TRBJ2-1
clone size: .
D gene: TRBD1

CDR3 protein: CASSFQGIWDEQFF
CDR3 DNA: TGTGCCAGTAGTTTCCAGGGTATTTGGGATGAGCAGTTCTTC
V gene: TRBV19
J gene: TRBJ2-1
clone size: .
D gene: .

CDR3 protein: CASSWSGGGTELFF
CDR3 DNA: TGTGCCAGCAGCTGGAGCGGGGGGGGGACCGAGCTGTTTTTT
V gene: TRBV7-9
J gene: TRBJ2-2
clone size: .
D gene: TRBD2

CDR3 protein: CASSVGREGYEQYF
CDR3 DNA: TGTGCCAGCAGCGTAGGGCGGGAGGGTTACGAGCAGTACTTC
V gene: TRBV9
J gene: TRBJ2-7
clone size: .
D gene: TRBD2

CDR3 protein: CASSEAQGGYGYTF
CDR3 DNA: TGTGCCAGCAGTGAAGCTCAGGGGGGCTATGGCTACACCTTC
V gene: TRBV6-1
J gene: TRBJ1-2
clone size: few
D gene: TRBD1

CDR3 protein: CASSPSTGGELFF
CDR3 DNA: TGTGCCAGCAGTCCTAGTACAGGGGGTGAACTGTTTTTT
V gene: TRBV12-3/TRBV12-4
J gene: TRBJ1-4
clone size: .
D gene: TRBD1

CDR3 protein: CASSPPNYGQETQYF
CDR3 DNA: TGTGCCAGCTCACCACCGAATTACGGGCAAGAGACCCAGTACTTC
V gene: TRBV18
J gene: TRBJ2-5
clone size: once
D gene: .

CDR3 protein: CASSYNPGLAGQETQYF
CDR3 DNA: TGTGCCAGCAGCTACAACCCGGGACTAGCGGGTCAGGAGACCCAGTACTTC
V gene: TRBV11-2
J gene: TRBJ2-5
clone size: .
D gene: TRBD2

CDR3 protein: CAISDEGGAGANVLTF
CDR3 DNA: TGTGCCATCAGTGATGAGGGGGGGGCTGGGGCCAACGTCCTGACTTTC
V gene: TRBV10-3
J gene: TRBJ2-6
clone size: .
D gene: .

CDR3 protein: CASSQDRSGTQYF
CDR3 DNA: TGTGCCAGCAGCCAAGATCGTAGCGGGACCCAGTACTTC
V gene: TRBV4-2
J gene: TRBJ2-5
clone size: .
D gene: .

CDR3 protein: CASSRDSGQPTYEQYF
CDR3 DNA: TGCGCCAGCAGCCGCGATTCGGGACAGCCTACCTACGAGCAGTACTTC
V gene: TRBV4-1
J gene: TRBJ2-7
clone size: .
D gene: TRBD1

CDR3 protein: CASRETGGSQPQHF
CDR3 DNA: TGTGCCAGCAGAGAGACAGGGGGCAGTCAGCCCCAGCATTTT
V gene: TRBV2
J gene: TRBJ1-5
clone size: .
D gene: TRBD1

CDR3 protein: CASSQDLGDGELFF
CDR3 DNA: TGTGCCAGCAGCCAAGATCTGGGAGACGGGGAGCTGTTTTTT
V gene: TRBV3-1/TRBV3-2
J gene: TRBJ2-2
clone size: .
D gene: .

CDR3 protein: CASSPMGGNYGYTF
CDR3 DNA: TGTGCCAGCAGTCCGATGGGGGGGAATTATGGCTACACCTTC
V gene: TRBV6-5
J gene: TRBJ1-2
clone size: .
D gene: .

CDR3 protein: CAIKTSGGANEQFF
CDR3 DNA: TGTGCCATCAAGACTTCCGGGGGGGCGAATGAGCAGTTCTTC
V gene: TRBV10-3
J gene: TRBJ2-1
clone size: .
D gene: TRBD2

CDR3 protein: CASRPDRDRVHRDSPLHF
CDR3 DNA: TGTGCAAGTCGCCCGGACCGGGACAGGGTTCATCGAGATTCACCCCTCCACTTT
V gene: TRBV12-2
J gene: TRBJ1-6
clone size: .
D gene: .

CDR3 protein: CASSATGPYQPQHF
CDR3 DNA: TGTGCCAGCAGCGCGACAGGTCCCTATCAGCCCCAGCATTTT
V gene: TRBV21-1
J gene: TRBJ1-5
clone size: .
D gene: .

CDR3 protein: CASSLGVLASGELFF
CDR3 DNA: TGCGCCAGCAGCTTGGGGGTATTAGCTTCCGGGGAGCTGTTTTTT
V gene: TRBV5-1
J gene: TRBJ2-2
clone size: once
D gene: .

CDR3 protein: CASSEYLVGRVYEQYF
CDR3 DNA: TGTGCCAGCAGTGAATATCTTGTAGGGAGGGTATACGAGCAGTACTTC
V gene: TRBV2
J gene: TRBJ2-7
clone size: .
D gene: TRBD2

CDR3 protein: CASTTKEGALSNSNQPQHF
CDR3 DNA: TGTGCCAGTACCACCAAAGAGGGGGCCCTATCAAATAGCAATCAGCCCCAGCATTTT
V gene: TRBV19
J gene: TRBJ1-5
clone size: .
D gene: TRBD1

CDR3 protein: CAWSGLAGVNTGELFF
CDR3 DNA: TGTGCCTGGAGTGGACTAGCGGGAGTTAACACCGGGGAGCTGTTTTTT
V gene: TRBV30
J gene: TRBJ2-2
clone size: .
D gene: TRBD2

CDR3 protein: CASSPNREGAQFF
CDR3 DNA: TGTGCCAGCTCACCAAACAGGGAAGGGGCGCAGTTCTTC
V gene: TRBV18
J gene: TRBJ2-1
clone size: .
D gene: .

CDR3 protein: CASSFSGNGGTGELFF
CDR3 DNA: TGTGCCAGCAGCTTTTCAGGGAATGGTGGAACCGGGGAGCTGTTTTTT
V gene: TRBV11-2
J gene: TRBJ2-2
clone size: .
D gene: .

CDR3 protein: CAWSNEASGNYGYTF
CDR3 DNA: TGTGCCTGGAGTAACGAGGCTTCTGGTAACTATGGCTACACCTTC
V gene: TRBV30
J gene: TRBJ1-2
clone size: .
D gene: .

CDR3 protein: CASSLAGDTEAFF
CDR3 DNA: TGCGCCAGCAGTTTGGCGGGGGACACTGAAGCTTTCTTT
V gene: TRBV10-1
J gene: TRBJ1-1
clone size: .
D gene: .

CDR3 protein: CASSGQGYEQYF
CDR3 DNA: TGTGCCAGCAGTGGACAGGGCTACGAGCAGTACTTC
V gene: TRBV2
J gene: TRBJ2-7
clone size: .
D gene: TRBD1

CDR3 protein: CASSESVGGYGYTF
CDR3 DNA: TGTGCCAGCAGTGAATCGGTTGGAGGCTATGGCTACACCTTC
V gene: TRBV6-1
J gene: TRBJ1-2
clone size: .
D gene: .

CDR3 protein: CASSSPGSNTEAFF
CDR3 DNA: TGTGCCAGCAGCTCACCGGGAAGTAACACTGAAGCTTTCTTT
V gene: TRBV7-2
J gene: TRBJ1-1
clone size: once
D gene: .

CDR3 protein: CASSSQDYEQYF
CDR3 DNA: TGTGCCAGCAGTTCCCAGGATTACGAGCAGTACTTC
V gene: TRBV6-5
J gene: TRBJ2-7
clone size: .
D gene: .

CDR3 protein: CASSETGANEQFF
CDR3 DNA: TGTGCCAGCAGCGAGACAGGTGCCAATGAGCAGTTCTTC
V gene: TRBV3-1/TRBV3-2
J gene: TRBJ2-1
clone size: .
D gene: .

CDR3 protein: CATTRSYEQYF
CDR3 DNA: TGTGCCACCACCCGGTCCTACGAGCAGTACTTC
V gene: TRBV28
J gene: TRBJ2-7
clone size: .
D gene: .

CDR3 protein: CASSSQGGRGDTQYF
CDR3 DNA: TGTGCCAGCAGCTCCCAAGGGGGCCGTGGAGATACGCAGTATTTT
V gene: TRBV9
J gene: TRBJ2-3
clone size: .
D gene: TRBD1

CDR3 protein: CASSLNPAGGGETQYF
CDR3 DNA: TGTGCCAGCAGCTTAAATCCGGCGGGAGGGGGAGAGACCCAGTACTTC
V gene: TRBV7-6
J gene: TRBJ2-5
clone size: .
D gene: TRBD2

CDR3 protein: CASSLTGGPGQETQYF
CDR3 DNA: TGCGCCAGCAGCTTGACAGGGGGCCCGGGTCAAGAGACCCAGTACTTC
V gene: TRBV5-1
J gene: TRBJ2-5
clone size: .
D gene: TRBD1

CDR3 protein: CASSLGGGPSEQYF
CDR3 DNA: TGTGCCAGCAGCTTAGGCGGGGGGCCCAGCGAGCAGTACTTC
V gene: TRBV7-2
J gene: TRBJ2-7
clone size: .
D gene: TRBD2

CDR3 protein: CASSSPGQGATEAFF
CDR3 DNA: TGTGCCAGCAGCTCTCCCGGACAGGGGGCGACTGAAGCTTTCTTT
V gene: TRBV11-3
J gene: TRBJ1-1
clone size: .
D gene: TRBD1